The next 29 T cell receptor beta chains were all read from a single sample in a study of regulatory T cells in long-lasting Graves disease. Time point: newly diagnosed GD, antithyroid drugs for less than 3 months. The TCR library was prepared using RNA isolated from PBMCs. Investigators prepared the TCR beta libraries by applying iRepertoire HTBI primers and Arm-PCR of CDR3 regions. TCRdb reanalysed the multiplex PCR reads using MiXCR and keeps one entry per CDR3 protein. Of 400,000 to 500,000 distinct CDR3 sequences in the sample, over 15% were seen once. The same sample was also used in a study of T cells in Graves' hyperthyroidism and ophthalmopathy.

Sequences were derived from peripheral blood mononuclear cells (PBMCs), sampled at new diagnosis, from a patient treated with antithyroid drugs. These receptors all come from a woman under 30 with Graves disease.

This clonotype was recorded many times. The rearrangement uses TRBV20-1 and TRBJ1-1; TRBD1 is a possible D gene (6 bases). This CDR3 has 14 residues. Trimming removed 1 base at V and 7 bases at J, with 16 bases between. Germline loops: CDR1 DFQATT, CDR2 SNEGSKA (reference sequence). CDR3: CSARGKQGSHEAFF. The CDR3 nucleotides read TGCAGTGCTAGAGGTAAACAGGGATCCCATGAAGCTTTCTTT.

In its sample, this clonotype was seen many times. The rearrangement uses TRBV11-2 and TRBJ2-5; D is uncertain. The V end was cut by 3 bases, the J end by 2 bases, with 7 bases between. This CDR3 is 13 amino acids long. From germline, CDR1 is SGHAT and CDR2 FQNNGV. The DNA for the CDR3 is TGTGCCAGCAGCTTCGGCGCTCAAGAGACCCAGTACTTC. Amino acids: CASSFGAQETQYF.

This clonotype has a count of ten or more. The genes are TRBV12-3 or TRBV12-4 and TRBJ1-1, with 10 bases lining up with TRBD1. V shed 7 bases, J shed 6 bases, and the junction held 2 bases outside the gene matches. The CDR3 sequence is 12 residues long. The CDR3 loop is CASKGQGAEAFF. Written as DNA, the CDR3 is TGTGCCAGCAAAGGACAGGGGGCTGAAGCTTTCTTT.

The chain is built from TRBV5-1 and TRBJ1-2, with 7 bases lining up with TRBD1. Germline V lookup: CDR1 SGHRS, CDR2 YFSETQ. The trim removed 2 bases at V and 7 bases at J, leaving 11 bases unmatched. This CDR3 region has 15 residues. CDR3 protein: CASSFNRGGLAGYTF. CDR3 DNA: TGCGCCAGCAGCTTTAACAGGGGAGGCCTTGCTGGCTACACCTTC.

This clonotype was picked up many times. The rearrangement joins TRBV4-1 to TRBJ1-1; D gene ambiguous. The CDR3 totals 15 residues. Germline V gene data show CDR1 as MGHRA and CDR2 as YSYEKL. Trimming removed 0 bases from V and 0 bases from J, with 8 bases in between. CDR3 region: CASSQERQLNTEAFF. The CDR3 DNA sequence: TGCGCCAGCAGCCAAGAAAGACAACTGAACACTGAAGCTTTCTTT.

This clonotype has more than one count but fewer than ten. The V and J genes are TRBV4-3 and TRBJ2-3, with TRBD2 matching over 8 bases. Matching the DNA end better, TRBJ2-7 makes the J call doubtful. The CDR3 loop spans 16 amino acids. Germline V gene lookup returns CDR1 LGHNA and CDR2 YSLEER. The CDR3 protein is CASSQVFGLADYEQYF. Written as DNA, the CDR3 is TGCGCCAGCAGCCAAGTTTTCGGACTAGCAGATTACGAGCAGTACTTC.

This clonotype turned up a few times. The chain has TRBV19 and TRBJ1-5; the D is unclear. V lost 3 bases, J lost 4 bases, and 7 bases lay in between. The germline gives CDR1 LNHDA, CDR2 SQIVND (reference sequence). There are 13 residues in the CDR3. The CDR3 protein is CASSIRQNQPQHF. The CDR3 region has the DNA TGTGCCAGTAGTATTAGGCAGAATCAGCCCCAGCATTTT.

The sample holds a few counts of this clonotype. The CDR3 DNA is TGCAGCGGATCTAGCGGGAGCGTCGGGGAGCTGTTTTTT. Its protein product is CSGSSGSVGELFF. The genes are TRBV29-1 and TRBJ2-2; 10 bases line up with TRBD2. The CDR3 has 13 residues. CDR1 is SQVTM, CDR2 ANQGSEA, per germline. Trimming removed 7 bases from V and 7 bases from J; junction bases left unmatched: 6.

The V and J genes are TRBV4-1 and TRBJ2-1; D remains ambiguous. CDR3 length equals 16 residues. Trimming left V 1 base short and J 0 bases short, with 10 bases between. Germline V gene data show CDR1 as MGHRA and CDR2 as YSYEKL. Here the CDR3 reads CASSQVWTRSYNEQFF. CDR3 nucleotide sequence: TGCGCCAGCAGCCAAGTTTGGACCCGCTCCTACAATGAGCAGTTCTTC.

The DNA for the CDR3 is TGTGCCAGTAAAACGGGGCTAGGACGGTCCGGTGAGCAGTTCTTC. Protein product: CASKTGLGRSGEQFF. V usage is TRBV19 and J usage is TRBJ2-1; perhaps D is TRBD1 or TRBD2 (5 bases each). The V gene lost 7 bases and the J gene lost 9 bases, with 22 bases spanning the gap. This CDR3 has 15 residues. The germline V gene has CDR1 LNHDA and CDR2 SQIVND (reference sequence). Full variable domain (rest looked up from reference TRBV19 and TRBJ2-1): DGGITQSPKYLFRKEGQNVTLSCEQNLNHDAMYWYRQDPGQGLRLIYYSQIVNDFQKGDIAEGYSVSREKKESFPLTVTSAQKNPTAFYLCASKTGLGRSGEQFFGPGTRLTVL.

This clonotype was seen more than once but under ten times. The V gene is TRBV5-1, the J gene TRBJ1-1, with D uncertain. Germline-derived CDR1 and CDR2 are SGHRS and YFSETQ. Trimming cost V 4 bases and J 1 base, with 14 bases left between them. This CDR3 is built from 15 residues. The DNA for the CDR3 is TGCGCCAGCAGCCCTTTGACCAAAACGAACACTGAAGCTTTCTTT. Encoded protein: CASSPLTKTNTEAFF.

This clonotype was counted at least ten times. The rearrangement joins TRBV27 to TRBJ2-7; D unresolved. The CDR3 covers 13 residues. V gave up 5 bases and J gave up 0 bases, with 8 bases separating them. Germline V lookup: CDR1 MNHEY, CDR2 SMNVEV (reference sequence). The CDR3 reads CASSPSRSYEQYF. The CDR3 nucleotides read TGTGCCAGCAGTCCCTCCCGCTCCTACGAGCAGTACTTC.

In its sample, this clonotype was seen many times. The chain combines TRBV11-1 with TRBJ2-7, with 10 positions matching TRBD1. J was trimmed by 3 bases and V by 5 bases; bases with no gene match: 7. Germline-derived CDR1 and CDR2 are SGHAT and FQDESV (reference sequence). CDR3 length equals 15 residues. CDR3 nucleotides: TGTGCCAGCAGCACCCGGGACAGGGGAAACTACGAGCAGTACTTC. Protein: CASSTRDRGNYEQYF.

This clonotype showed up many times. The chain combines TRBV7-2 with TRBJ2-2, with 11 bases lining up with TRBD2. The CDR3 has 17 amino acids. The J segment lost 4 bases and the V segment lost 6 bases, leaving 10 bases of the junction unmatched. Germline values: CDR1 SGHTA, CDR2 FQGNSA. The CDR3 nucleotides are TGTGCCAGCAGACCGAGGGACGGGACTAGCGGCACCGGGGAGCTGTTTTTT. It codes for CASRPRDGTSGTGELFF.

The chain carries TRBV12-3 or TRBV12-4 and TRBJ1-3, with TRBD1 identical over 7 bases. Unmatched junction bases numbered 11, after V lost 2 bases and J lost 4 bases. The CDR3 runs 17 residues. The CDR3 DNA follows: TGTGCCAGCAGTTTAACGGGTTTCGGGACAGCCGGAAACACCATATATTTT. It is translated as CASSLTGFGTAGNTIYF.

The rearrangement links TRBV3-1 to TRBJ2-2; 14 bases match TRBD2. The CDR3 extends over 17 amino acids. Germline-derived CDR1 and CDR2 are LGHDT and YNNKEL (reference sequence). The V segment lost 2 bases and the J segment 9 bases; nucleotides outside the gene matches: 8. The CDR3 is CASSQRTSGRRWRELFF. The CDR3 coding sequence is TGTGCCAGCAGCCAAAGGACTAGCGGGAGGAGGTGGCGGGAGCTGTTTTTT.

Ten or more counts support this clonotype. The genes are TRBV29-1 and TRBJ1-1; no reliable D call. Trimming pared 7 bases from V and 3 bases from J, leaving 9 bases between. The CDR3 contains 11 residues. Germline V CDR1 and CDR2: SQVTM, ANQGSEA. CDR3 DNA sequence: TGCAGCGCCGCTGGGTACACTGAAGCTTTCTTT. Its translation: CSAAGYTEAFF.

This clonotype showed up many times. The chain uses TRBV28 and TRBJ2-2; D uncertain. The CDR3 contains 16 residues. The germline V gene encodes CDR1 MDHEN and CDR2 SYDVKM. V was cut by 1 base and J by 0 bases, with 9 bases left in between. The CDR3 DNA is TGTGCCAGCAGTTTATTGGGCTCAGCGAACACCGGGGAGCTGTTTTTT. Translation: CASSLLGSANTGELFF.

Details on this clonotype: A read error may be the cause here, since a much bigger clone is one base away. This chain links TRBV6-1 with TRBJ2-1; maybe TRBD2 (5 bases). The CDR3 length is 13 residues. V shed 1 base and J shed 12 bases, with 13 bases lying between them. In germline, CDR1 is MNHNS, CDR2 SASEGT. CDR3 sequence: CASSEGGAVRQFF. CDR3 nucleotide sequence: TGTGCCAGCAGTGAAGGGGGAGCCGTCCGGCAGTTCTTC.

This clonotype was detected a few times. DNA of the CDR3: TGTGCCAGCAGCTACACAGGGGATGGCAATCAGCCCCAGCATTTT. Amino acids: CASSYTGDGNQPQHF. The chain uses TRBV7-9 and TRBJ1-5; TRBD1 matches at 7 bases. This CDR3 is 15 amino acids long. The ends lost 4 bases at V and 2 bases at J; junction bases unmatched: 5. CDR1 SEHNR and CDR2 FQNEAQ come from the germline V gene (reference sequence).

Comments on this clonotype: Here the CDR3 omits its conserved ending phenylalanine or tryptophan, so a read error is the likely source. The V and J genes are TRBV10-3 and TRBJ2-1, with 12 bases aligning to TRBD2. This CDR3 is built from 16 residues. J lost 6 bases, V lost 10 bases, and 13 bases had no gene match. CDR1 is ENHRY, CDR2 SYGVKD, per germline. This chain's CDR3 is CATSNGLAGTFNEQFL. DNA of the CDR3: TGTGCCACCTCGAACGGACTAGCGGGGACATTCAATGAGCAGTTCCTC.

This clonotype has just a few counts. The V call is TRBV5-1, the J call TRBJ1-5; no definite D call. The germline gives CDR1 SGHRS, CDR2 YFSETQ. The length of the CDR3 is 15 residues. V was trimmed by 5 bases and J by 3 bases, leaving 15 bases between them. The CDR3 DNA reads TGCGCCAGCAGAGTCGACGTTGGACCCAATCAGCCCCAGCATTTT. Protein product: CASRVDVGPNQPQHF.

This chain joins TRBV12-3 or TRBV12-4 and TRBJ2-1; a weak D match, TRBD2 (6 bases). The CDR3 sequence is 22 residues long. Trimming removed 8 bases at V and 7 bases at J, with 42 bases between. The CDR3, as DNA: TGTGCCAGCCGACCGGAGGTAGGGAGGAACCCTCCTCGAACAGGTGATCTGAATGAGCAGTTCTTC. It specifies CASRPEVGRNPPRTGDLNEQFF.

This clonotype was observed a handful of times. The chain employs TRBV19 and TRBJ2-5; D ambiguous. The germline V gene has CDR1 LNHDA and CDR2 SQIVND (reference sequence). This CDR3 is built from 14 residues. The V end lost 5 bases, the J end lost 2 bases, and 12 bases lay between the germline ends. The CDR3 region is CASSAFHGQETQYF. Written as DNA, the CDR3 is TGTGCCAGTAGTGCCTTTCATGGACAAGAGACCCAGTACTTC.

This clonotype was seen many times. This sequence joins TRBV11-2 and TRBJ2-7, with TRBD2 as a possible D gene (6 bases). The CDR3 spans 12 residues. Trimming cost V 8 bases and J 6 bases, with 14 bases left between them. The germline V gene encodes CDR1 SGHAT and CDR2 FQNNGV. The CDR3 DNA reads TGTGCCAGCGGGAGGCAATTAAGCGAGCAGTACTTC. Protein: CASGRQLSEQYF.

This clonotype was picked up many times. This rearrangement joins TRBV7-3 to TRBJ2-7; 10 positions match TRBD2. Germline CDR1 is SGHTA and CDR2 is FQGTGA. The CDR3 is 15 amino acids. Unmatched junction bases numbered 6, after V lost 5 bases and J lost 2 bases. Written as DNA, the CDR3 is TGTGCCAGCAGCCCTCTAGCGGGAGTTGCCTACGAGCAGTACTTC. It translates to CASSPLAGVAYEQYF.

At least ten counts were recorded for this clonotype. This chain connects TRBV24-1 to TRBJ1-1; 9 bases are a match to TRBD1. The CDR3 length is 13 residues. V dropped 10 bases and J dropped 3; count of bases not matched to a gene: 5. The germline CDR1 and CDR2 sequences are KGHDR and SFDVKD. DNA for the CDR3: TGTGCCACGAGACAGGGGGGTGACACTGAAGCTTTCTTT. This sequence encodes CATRQGGDTEAFF.

This clonotype has ten or more counts. The rearrangement joins TRBV2 to TRBJ2-1, with TRBD1 as a possible D gene (5 bases). The ends were cut back, 2 bases at V and 12 bases at J, with 20 bases in the middle. This CDR3 is built from 15 residues. Germline CDR1 reads SNHLY; CDR2 reads FYNNEI. CDR3 in DNA: TGTGCCAGCAGTGAACCCCGGCCGGCTGCCAGGGCGCAGTTCTTC. Translated: CASSEPRPAARAQFF.

This clonotype was seen ten or more times. This chain links TRBV6-5 with TRBJ2-7, with a weak D call TRBD1 (5 bases). The CDR3 consists of 14 residues. The V end was cut by 0 bases, the J end by 4 bases, with 10 bases between. Germline lookup yields CDR1 MNHEY and CDR2 SVGAGI. The CDR3 loop reads CASSYSDNHYEQYF. As DNA, the CDR3 is TGTGCCAGCAGTTACTCGGACAATCATTACGAGCAGTACTTC.